This passage covers 5 T cell receptor beta chains from one sample sequenced in a study of T cells after yellow fever vaccination. MiXCR, applied by TCRdb to the 5' RACE reads, yields one record per CDR3 protein. The repertoire holds 100,000 to 150,000 distinct CDR3 sequences, more than 6% seen once, with roughly 2.5% in the top ten. The source material was CD4+ T cells sorted from PBMCs, sampled approximately 11 days after the first yellow fever vaccination. These receptor sequences come from a man younger than 35 who received the YFV17D yellow fever vaccine.

This clonotype was counted at least ten times. This chain links TRBV7-2 with TRBJ2-1, with D possibly being TRBD1 or TRBD2 (5 bases each). The CDR3 consists of 15 residues. V was shortened by 5 bases and J by 7 bases, with 18 bases between the two germline ends. CDR1 and CDR2 (germline): SGHTA, FQGNSA. In nucleotides, the CDR3 is TGTGCCAGCAGCAAAGGGGAGAGGGTGAGGAATGAGCAGTTCTTC. This encodes CASSKGERVRNEQFF.

There are many counts of this clonotype. This sequence joins TRBV11-2 and TRBJ1-1, with a weak D call TRBD1 (6 bases). Germline V gene data show CDR1 as SGHAT and CDR2 as FQNNGV. Trimming shortened V by 5 bases and J by 3 bases, and 16 bases separated the two germline ends. This CDR3 comprises 15 residues. The CDR3 loop reads CASSTVRGRDTEAFF. The CDR3 bases are TGTGCCAGCAGCACCGTCCGGGGGCGCGACACTGAAGCTTTCTTT.

This clonotype has ten or more counts. V usage is TRBV7-2 and J usage is TRBJ2-1; D ambiguous. The length of the CDR3 is 14 residues. The V end was cut by 5 bases, the J end by 5 bases, with 13 bases between. Germline V gene sequence: CDR1 SGHTA, CDR2 FQGNSA. CDR3 nucleotide sequence: TGTGCCAGCAGCCCGGCCCCCCGTAACAATGAGCAGTTCTTC. Translating gives CASSPAPRNNEQFF.

This clonotype has only a few counts. The chain uses TRBV6-5 and TRBJ2-3, with 9 bases fitting TRBD2. This CDR3 region has 18 residues. V shed 2 bases, J shed 1 base, and the junction held 10 bases outside the gene matches. CDR1 is MNHEY, CDR2 SVGAGI, per germline. The CDR3 coding sequence is TGTGCCAGCAGTTACCGGCCCCCGGGACTAGCCGGCACAGATACGCAGTATTTT. Its translation: CASSYRPPGLAGTDTQYF.

This rearrangement joins TRBV5-6 to TRBJ2-7; D may correspond to TRBD1 or TRBD2 (5 bases each). Germline values: CDR1 SGHDT, CDR2 YYEEEE. Trimming removed 2 bases from V and 3 bases from J, with 9 bases in between. This CDR3 has 13 amino acids. DNA for the CDR3: TGTGCCAGCAGCTTCGGGACGGTCTACGAGCAGTACTTC. It is translated as CASSFGTVYEQYF.